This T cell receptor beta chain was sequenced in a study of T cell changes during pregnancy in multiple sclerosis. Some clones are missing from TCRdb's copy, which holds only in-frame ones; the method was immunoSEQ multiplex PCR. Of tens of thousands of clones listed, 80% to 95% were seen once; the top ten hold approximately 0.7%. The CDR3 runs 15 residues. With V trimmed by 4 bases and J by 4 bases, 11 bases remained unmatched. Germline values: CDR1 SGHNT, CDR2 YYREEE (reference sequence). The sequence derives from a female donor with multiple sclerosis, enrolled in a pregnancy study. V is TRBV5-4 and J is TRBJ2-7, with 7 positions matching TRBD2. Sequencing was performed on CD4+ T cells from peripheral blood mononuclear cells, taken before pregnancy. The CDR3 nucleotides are TGTGCCAGCAGCGGGGGGGGGAGGGATCGGTACGAGCAGTACTTC. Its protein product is CASSGGGRDRYEQYF.